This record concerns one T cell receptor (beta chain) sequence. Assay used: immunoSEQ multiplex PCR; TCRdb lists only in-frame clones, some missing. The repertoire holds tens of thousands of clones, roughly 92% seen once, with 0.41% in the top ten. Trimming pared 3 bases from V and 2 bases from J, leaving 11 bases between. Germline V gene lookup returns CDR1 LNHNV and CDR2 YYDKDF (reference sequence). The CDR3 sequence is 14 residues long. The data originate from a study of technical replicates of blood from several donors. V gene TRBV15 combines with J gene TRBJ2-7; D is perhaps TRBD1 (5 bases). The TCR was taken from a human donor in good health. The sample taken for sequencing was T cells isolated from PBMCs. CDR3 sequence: CATSRETGTYEQYF. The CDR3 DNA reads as TGTGCCACCAGCAGGGAAACAGGTACCTACGAGCAGTACTTC. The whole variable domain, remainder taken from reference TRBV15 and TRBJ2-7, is DAMVIQNPRYQVTQFGKPVTLSCSQTLNHNVMYWYQQKSSQAPKLLFHYYDKDFNNEADTPDNFQSRRPNTSFCFLDIRSPGLGDTAMYLCATSRETGTYEQYFGPGTRLTVT.